This T cell receptor beta chain appears in the sequencing data of a study of T cell responses to AZD1222 COVID-19 vaccine. Overall study context: Second-dose schedules of about 4 or about 12 weeks were combined. Study observations and caveats: Only a handful of AZD1222 recipients, several in all, had baseline seropositivity. The sample set comprised mostly white British donors with more females, and clonal diversity was possibly underestimated.

CDR3 size: 14 residues. V shed 1 base, J shed 5 bases, and the junction held 3 bases outside the gene matches. Germline CDR1 SGHTA, CDR2 FQGNSA. Remarks on this clone: The antigen is undetermined.

Assay: immunoSEQ multiplex PCR; the TCRdb copy retains only in-frame clones and omits some. This table has 150,000 to 180,000 clones, about 88% appearing once. The TCR originated in an adult in good health. The chain uses TRBV7-2 and TRBJ2-3; 7 positions agree with TRBD2. The sample in question was peripheral blood, obtained on day 0 of AZD1222 vaccination. The CDR3 here is CASSLGLAGDTQYF. The CDR3 DNA is TGTGCCAGCAGCTTAGGACTAGCAGGAGATACGCAGTATTTT. The full variable domain, rest sourced from reference TRBV7-2 and TRBJ2-3, is GAGVSQSPSNKVTEKGKDVELRCDPISGHTALYWYRQSLGQGLEFLIYFQGNSAPDKSGLPSDRFSAERTGGSVSTLTIQRTQQEDSAVYLCASSLGLAGDTQYFGPGTRLTVL.